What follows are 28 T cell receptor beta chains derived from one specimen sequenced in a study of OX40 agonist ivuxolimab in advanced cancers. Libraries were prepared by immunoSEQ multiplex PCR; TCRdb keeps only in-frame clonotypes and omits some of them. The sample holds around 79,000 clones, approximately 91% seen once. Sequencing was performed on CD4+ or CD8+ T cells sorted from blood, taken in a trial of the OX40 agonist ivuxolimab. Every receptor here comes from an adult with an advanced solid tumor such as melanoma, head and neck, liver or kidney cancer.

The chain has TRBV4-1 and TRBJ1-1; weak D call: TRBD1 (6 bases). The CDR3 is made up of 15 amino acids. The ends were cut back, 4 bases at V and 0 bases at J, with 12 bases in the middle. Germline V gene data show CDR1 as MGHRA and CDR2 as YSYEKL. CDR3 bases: TGCGCCAGCAGCCCAGACAGGATACTGAACACTGAAGCTTTCTTT. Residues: CASSPDRILNTEAFF.

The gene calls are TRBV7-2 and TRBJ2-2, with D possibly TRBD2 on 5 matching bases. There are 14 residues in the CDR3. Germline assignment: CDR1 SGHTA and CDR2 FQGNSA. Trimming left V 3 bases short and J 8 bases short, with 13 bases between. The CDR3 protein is CASSFGVGGGELFF. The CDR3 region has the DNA TGTGCCAGCAGCTTCGGGGTCGGTGGGGGGGAGCTGTTTTTT.

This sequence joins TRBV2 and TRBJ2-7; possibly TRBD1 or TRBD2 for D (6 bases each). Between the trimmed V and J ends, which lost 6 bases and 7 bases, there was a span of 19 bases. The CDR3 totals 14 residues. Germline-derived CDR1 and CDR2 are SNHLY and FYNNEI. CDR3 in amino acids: CASRGGTGPGEQYF. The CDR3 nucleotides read TGTGCCAGCAGGGGGGGCACGGGACCCGGGGAGCAGTACTTC.

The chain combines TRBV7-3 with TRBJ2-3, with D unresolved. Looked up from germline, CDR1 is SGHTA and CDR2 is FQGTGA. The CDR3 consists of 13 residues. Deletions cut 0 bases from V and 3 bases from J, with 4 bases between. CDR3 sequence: CASSLTWTDTQYF. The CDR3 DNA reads TGTGCCAGCAGCTTAACTTGGACAGATACGCAGTATTTT. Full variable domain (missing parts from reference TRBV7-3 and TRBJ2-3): GAGVSQTPSNKVTEKGKYVELRCDPISGHTALYWYRQSLGQGPEFLIYFQGTGAADDSGLPNDRFFAVRPEGSVSTLKIQRTERGDSAVYLCASSLTWTDTQYFGPGTRLTVL.

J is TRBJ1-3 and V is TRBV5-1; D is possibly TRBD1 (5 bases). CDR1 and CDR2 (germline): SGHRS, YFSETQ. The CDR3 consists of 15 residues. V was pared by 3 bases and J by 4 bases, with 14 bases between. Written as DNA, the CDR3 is TGCGCCAGCAGCTATCAACTGGGGGACGGAAACACCATATATTTT. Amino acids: CASSYQLGDGNTIYF.

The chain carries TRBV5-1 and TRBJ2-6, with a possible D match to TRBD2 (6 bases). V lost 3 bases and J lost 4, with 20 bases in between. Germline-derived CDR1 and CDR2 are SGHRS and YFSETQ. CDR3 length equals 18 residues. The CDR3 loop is CASSSSGSGAAGANVLTF. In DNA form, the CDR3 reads TGCGCCAGCAGCTCCTCCGGATCGGGAGCCGCCGGGGCCAACGTCCTGACTTTC.

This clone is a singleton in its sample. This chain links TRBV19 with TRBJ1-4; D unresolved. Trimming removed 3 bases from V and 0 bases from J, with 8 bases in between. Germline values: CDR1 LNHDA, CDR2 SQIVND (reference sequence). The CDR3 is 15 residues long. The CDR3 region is CASSIASATNEKLFF. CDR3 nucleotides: TGTGCCAGTAGTATCGCTTCAGCAACTAATGAAAAACTGTTTTTT.

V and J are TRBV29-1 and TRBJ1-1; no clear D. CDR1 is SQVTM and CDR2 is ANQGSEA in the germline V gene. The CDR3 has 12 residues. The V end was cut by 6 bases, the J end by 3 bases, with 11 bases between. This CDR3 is CSVSDGDTEAFF. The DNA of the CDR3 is TGCAGCGTCTCGGACGGGGACACTGAAGCTTTCTTT.

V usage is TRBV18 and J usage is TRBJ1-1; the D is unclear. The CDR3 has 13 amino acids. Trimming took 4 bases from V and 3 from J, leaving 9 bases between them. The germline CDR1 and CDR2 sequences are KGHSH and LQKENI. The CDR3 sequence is CASSLDRDTEAFF. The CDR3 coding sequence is TGTGCCAGCTCACTCGACCGGGACACTGAAGCTTTCTTT.

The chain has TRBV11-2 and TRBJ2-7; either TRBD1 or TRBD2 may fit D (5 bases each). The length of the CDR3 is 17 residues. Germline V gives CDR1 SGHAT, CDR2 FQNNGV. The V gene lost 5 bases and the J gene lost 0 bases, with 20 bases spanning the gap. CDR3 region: CASSPRFLARDSYEQYF. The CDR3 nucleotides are TGTGCCAGCAGCCCCCGATTTCTAGCCAGGGACTCCTACGAGCAGTACTTC.

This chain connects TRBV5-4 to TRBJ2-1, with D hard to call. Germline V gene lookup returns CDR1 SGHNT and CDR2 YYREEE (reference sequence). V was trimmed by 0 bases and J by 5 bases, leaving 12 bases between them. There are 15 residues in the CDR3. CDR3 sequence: CASSLGAGVHNEQFF. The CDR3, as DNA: TGTGCCAGCAGCTTGGGGGCAGGTGTCCACAATGAGCAGTTCTTC.

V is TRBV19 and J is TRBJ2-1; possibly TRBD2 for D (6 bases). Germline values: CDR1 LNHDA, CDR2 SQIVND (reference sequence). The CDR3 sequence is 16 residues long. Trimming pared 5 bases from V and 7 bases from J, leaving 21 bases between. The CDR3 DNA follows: TGTGCCAGTAGTGGACCACTAGTGGGAGCGGGTAATGAGCAGTTCTTC. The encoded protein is CASSGPLVGAGNEQFF.

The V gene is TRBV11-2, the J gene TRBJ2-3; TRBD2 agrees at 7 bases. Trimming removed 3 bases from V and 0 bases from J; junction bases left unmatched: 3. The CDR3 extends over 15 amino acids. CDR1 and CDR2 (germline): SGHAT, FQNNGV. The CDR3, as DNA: TGTGCCAGCAGCTTTCTAGCGGCTAGCACAGATACGCAGTATTTT. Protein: CASSFLAASTDTQYF.

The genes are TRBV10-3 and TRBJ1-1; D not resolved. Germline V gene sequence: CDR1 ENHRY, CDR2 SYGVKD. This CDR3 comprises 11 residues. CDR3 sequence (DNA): TGTGCGACCGCAGAGGACACTGAAGCTTTCTTT. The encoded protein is CATAEDTEAFF.

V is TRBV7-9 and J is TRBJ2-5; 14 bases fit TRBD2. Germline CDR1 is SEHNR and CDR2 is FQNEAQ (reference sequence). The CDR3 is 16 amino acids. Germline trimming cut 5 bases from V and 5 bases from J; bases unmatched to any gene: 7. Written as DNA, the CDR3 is TGTGCCAGCAGCATCGGGACTAGCGGGAGCGGGGAGACCCAGTACTTC. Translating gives CASSIGTSGSGETQYF.

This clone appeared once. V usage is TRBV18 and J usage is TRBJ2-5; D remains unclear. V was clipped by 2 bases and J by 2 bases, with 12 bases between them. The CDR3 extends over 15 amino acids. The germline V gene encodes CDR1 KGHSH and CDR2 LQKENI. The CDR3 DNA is TGTGCCAGCTCACCATCTCCGGGCCTTCAAGAGACCCAGTACTTC. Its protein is CASSPSPGLQETQYF.

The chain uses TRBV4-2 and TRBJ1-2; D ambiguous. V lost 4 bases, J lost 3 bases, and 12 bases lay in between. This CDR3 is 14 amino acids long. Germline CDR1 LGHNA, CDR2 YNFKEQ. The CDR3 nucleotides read TGTGCCAGCAGCCCCGGGGTTGCTGACTATGGCTACACCTTC. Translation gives CASSPGVADYGYTF.

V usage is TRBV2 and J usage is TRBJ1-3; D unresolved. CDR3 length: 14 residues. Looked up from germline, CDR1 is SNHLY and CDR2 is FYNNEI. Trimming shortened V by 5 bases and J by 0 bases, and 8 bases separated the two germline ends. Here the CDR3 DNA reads TGTGCCAGCAGTCCACAAAGCTCTGGAAACACCATATATTTT. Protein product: CASSPQSSGNTIYF.

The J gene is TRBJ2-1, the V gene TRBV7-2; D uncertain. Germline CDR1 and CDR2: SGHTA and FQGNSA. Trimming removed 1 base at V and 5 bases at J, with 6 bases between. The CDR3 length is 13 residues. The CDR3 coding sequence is TGTGCCAGCAGCTTAGGCTTTAACAATGAGCAGTTCTTC. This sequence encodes CASSLGFNNEQFF.

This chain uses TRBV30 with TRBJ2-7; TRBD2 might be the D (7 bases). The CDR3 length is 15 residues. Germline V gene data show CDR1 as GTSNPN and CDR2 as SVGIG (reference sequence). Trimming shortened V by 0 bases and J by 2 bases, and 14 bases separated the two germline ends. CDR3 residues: CAWSVEGGGTYEQYF. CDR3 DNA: TGTGCCTGGAGTGTCGAGGGGGGAGGGACCTACGAGCAGTACTTC.

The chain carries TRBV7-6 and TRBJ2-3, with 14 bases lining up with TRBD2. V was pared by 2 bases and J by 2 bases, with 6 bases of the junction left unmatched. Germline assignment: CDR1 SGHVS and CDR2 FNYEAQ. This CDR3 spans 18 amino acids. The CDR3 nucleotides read TGTGCCAGCAGCTTAATGACTAGCGGGAGGGCCAACACAGATACGCAGTATTTT. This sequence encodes CASSLMTSGRANTDTQYF.

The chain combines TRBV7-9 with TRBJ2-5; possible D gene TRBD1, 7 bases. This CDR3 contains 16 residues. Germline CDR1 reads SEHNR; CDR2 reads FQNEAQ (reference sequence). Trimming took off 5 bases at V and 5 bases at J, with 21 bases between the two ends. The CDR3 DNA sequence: TGTGCCAGCAGCCAGGGGGTGTTAGCGGTTGCGGAGACCCAGTACTTC. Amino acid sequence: CASSQGVLAVAETQYF. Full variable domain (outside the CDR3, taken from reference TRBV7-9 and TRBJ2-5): DTGVSQNPRHKITKRGQNVTFRCDPISEHNRLYWYRQTLGQGPEFLTYFQNEAQLEKSRLLSDRFSAERPKGSFSTLEIQRTEQGDSAMYLCASSQGVLAVAETQYFGPGTRLLVL.

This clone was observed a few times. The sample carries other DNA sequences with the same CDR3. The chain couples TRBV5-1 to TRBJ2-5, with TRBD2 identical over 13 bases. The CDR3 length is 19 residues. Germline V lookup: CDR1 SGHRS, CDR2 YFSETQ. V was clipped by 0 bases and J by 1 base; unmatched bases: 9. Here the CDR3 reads CASSLAPRTSGGLQETQYF. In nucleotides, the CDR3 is TGCGCCAGCAGCTTGGCCCCAAGGACTAGCGGGGGCCTCCAAGAGACCCAGTACTTC.

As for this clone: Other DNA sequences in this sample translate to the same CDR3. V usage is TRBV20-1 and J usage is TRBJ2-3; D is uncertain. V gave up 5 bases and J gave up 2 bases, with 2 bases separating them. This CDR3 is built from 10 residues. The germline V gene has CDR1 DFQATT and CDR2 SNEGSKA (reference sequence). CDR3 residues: CSAVTDTQYF. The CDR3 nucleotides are TGCAGTGCTGTCACAGATACGCAGTATTTT.

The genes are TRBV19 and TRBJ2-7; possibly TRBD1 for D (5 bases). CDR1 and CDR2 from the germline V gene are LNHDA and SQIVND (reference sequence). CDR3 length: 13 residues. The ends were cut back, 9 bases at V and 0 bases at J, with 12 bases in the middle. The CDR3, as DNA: TGTGCCAGAGGGCAGGGAAGCTCCTACGAGCAGTACTTC. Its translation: CARGQGSSYEQYF.

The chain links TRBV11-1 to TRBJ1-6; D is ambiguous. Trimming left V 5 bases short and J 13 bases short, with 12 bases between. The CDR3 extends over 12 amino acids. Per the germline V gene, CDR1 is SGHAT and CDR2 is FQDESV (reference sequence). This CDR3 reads CASSRSLGPLHF. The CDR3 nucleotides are TGTGCCAGCAGCCGCAGCCTGGGGCCCCTCCACTTT.

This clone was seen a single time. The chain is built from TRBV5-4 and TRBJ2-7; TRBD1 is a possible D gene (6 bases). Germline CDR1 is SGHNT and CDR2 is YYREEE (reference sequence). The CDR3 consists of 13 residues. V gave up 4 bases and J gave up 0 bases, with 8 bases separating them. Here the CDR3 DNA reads TGTGCCAGCAGCCAGACAGGCTCCTACGAGCAGTACTTC. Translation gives CASSQTGSYEQYF.

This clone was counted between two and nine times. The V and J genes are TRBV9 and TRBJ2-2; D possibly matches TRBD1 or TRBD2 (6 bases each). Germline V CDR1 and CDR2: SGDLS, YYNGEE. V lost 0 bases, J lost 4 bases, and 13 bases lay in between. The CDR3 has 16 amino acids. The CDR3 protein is CASSVGAGHSTGELFF. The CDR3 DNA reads TGTGCCAGCAGCGTAGGGGCGGGACACAGCACCGGGGAGCTGTTTTTT.